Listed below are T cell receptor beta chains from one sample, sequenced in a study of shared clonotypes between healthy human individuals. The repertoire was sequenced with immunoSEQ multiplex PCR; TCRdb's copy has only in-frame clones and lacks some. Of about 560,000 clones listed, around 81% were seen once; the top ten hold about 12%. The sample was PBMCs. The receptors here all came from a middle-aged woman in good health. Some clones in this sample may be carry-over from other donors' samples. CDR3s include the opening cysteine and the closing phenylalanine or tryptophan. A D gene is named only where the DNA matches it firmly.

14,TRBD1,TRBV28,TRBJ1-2,CASSLTGNNYGYTF,TGTGCCAGCAGTTTGACAGGGAACAATTATGGCTACACCTTC
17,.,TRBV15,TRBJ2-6,CATSRDLGFGGANVLTF,TGTGCCACCAGCAGAGATTTAGGATTCGGTGGGGCCAACGTCCTGACTTTC
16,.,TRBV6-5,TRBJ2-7,CASSYSRTLSSYEQYF,TGTGCCAGCAGTTACTCGAGGACGCTAAGCTCCTACGAGCAGTACTTC
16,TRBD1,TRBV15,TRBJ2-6,CATSPRTGSGANVLTF,TGTGCCACCAGCCCCCGGACAGGCTCTGGGGCCAACGTCCTGACTTTC
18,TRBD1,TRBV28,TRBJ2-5,CASSFRTGWTGSEETQYF,TGTGCCAGCAGTTTCCGGACAGGGTGGACGGGAAGCGAAGAGACCCAGTACTTC
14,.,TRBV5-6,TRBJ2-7,CASSLQGLSHEQYF,TGTGCCAGCAGCTTGCAGGGGTTGAGCCACGAGCAGTACTTC
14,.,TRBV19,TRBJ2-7,CASSIGLDRYEQYF,TGTGCCAGTAGTATCGGCCTAGACCGTTACGAGCAGTACTTC
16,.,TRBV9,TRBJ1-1,CASSELRPGASWEAFF,TGTGCCAGCAGCGAACTGCGACCGGGGGCGTCCTGGGAAGCTTTCTTT
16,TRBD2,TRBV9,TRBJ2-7,CASSVGGLGWPGEQYF,TGTGCCAGCAGCGTAGGGGGACTAGGTTGGCCGGGCGAGCAGTACTTC
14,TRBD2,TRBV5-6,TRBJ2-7,CASSPRPSGYEQYF,TGTGCCAGCAGCCCCCGACCTAGCGGCTACGAGCAGTACTTC